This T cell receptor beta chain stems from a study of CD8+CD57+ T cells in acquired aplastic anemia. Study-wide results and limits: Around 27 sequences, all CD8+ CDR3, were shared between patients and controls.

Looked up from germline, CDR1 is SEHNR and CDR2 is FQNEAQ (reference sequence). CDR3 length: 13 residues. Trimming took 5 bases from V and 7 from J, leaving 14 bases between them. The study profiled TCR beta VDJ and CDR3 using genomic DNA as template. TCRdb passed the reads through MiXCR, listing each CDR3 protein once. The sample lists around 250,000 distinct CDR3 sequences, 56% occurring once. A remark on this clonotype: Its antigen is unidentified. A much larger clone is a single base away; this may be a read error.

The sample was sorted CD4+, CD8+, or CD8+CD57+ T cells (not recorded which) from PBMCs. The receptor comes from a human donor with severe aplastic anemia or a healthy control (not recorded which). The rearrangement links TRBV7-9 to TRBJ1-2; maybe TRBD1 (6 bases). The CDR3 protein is CASSQGYRVGYTF. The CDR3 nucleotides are TGTGCCAGCAGCCAAGGTTACAGGGTTGGCTACACCTTC.